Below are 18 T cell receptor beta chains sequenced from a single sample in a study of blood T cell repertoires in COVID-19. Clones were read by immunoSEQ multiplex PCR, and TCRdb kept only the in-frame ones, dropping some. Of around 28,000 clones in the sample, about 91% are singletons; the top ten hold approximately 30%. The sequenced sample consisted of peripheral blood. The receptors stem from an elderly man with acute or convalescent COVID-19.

CDR3 amino acids: CASSLDRYQPQHF. The DNA of the CDR3 is TGTGCCAGCTCACTTGACAGATATCAGCCCCAGCATTTT. V gene TRBV18 combines with J gene TRBJ1-5, with D possibly being TRBD1 (5 bases). The CDR3 contains 13 residues. Germline V CDR1 and CDR2: KGHSH, LQKENI. With 4 bases removed from V and 5 bases from J, the gap between germline ends came to 9 bases.

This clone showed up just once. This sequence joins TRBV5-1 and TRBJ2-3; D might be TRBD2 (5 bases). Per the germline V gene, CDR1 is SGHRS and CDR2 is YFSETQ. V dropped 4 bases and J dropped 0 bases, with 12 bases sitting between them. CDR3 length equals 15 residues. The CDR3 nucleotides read TGCGCCAGCAGCCTTGGAGGAAGCAGCACAGATACGCAGTATTTT. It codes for CASSLGGSSTDTQYF.

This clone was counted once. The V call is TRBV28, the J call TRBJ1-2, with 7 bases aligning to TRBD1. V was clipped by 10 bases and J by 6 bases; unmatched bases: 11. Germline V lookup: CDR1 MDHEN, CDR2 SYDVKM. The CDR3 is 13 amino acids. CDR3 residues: CANKPAQGDGYTF. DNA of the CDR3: TGTGCCAACAAACCGGCGCAGGGGGATGGCTACACCTTC.

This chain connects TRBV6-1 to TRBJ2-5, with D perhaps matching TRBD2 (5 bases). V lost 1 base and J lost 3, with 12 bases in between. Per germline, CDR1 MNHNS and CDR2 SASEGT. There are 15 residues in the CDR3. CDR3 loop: CASSEVGIGKETQYF. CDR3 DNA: TGTGCCAGCAGTGAAGTGGGGATCGGGAAAGAGACCCAGTACTTC.

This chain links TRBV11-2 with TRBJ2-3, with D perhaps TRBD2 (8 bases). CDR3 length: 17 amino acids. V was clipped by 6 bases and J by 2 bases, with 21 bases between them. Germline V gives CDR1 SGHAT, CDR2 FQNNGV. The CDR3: CASRRDRGREATDTQYF. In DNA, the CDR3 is TGTGCCAGCAGGAGAGATAGGGGGCGGGAGGCCACAGATACGCAGTATTTT.

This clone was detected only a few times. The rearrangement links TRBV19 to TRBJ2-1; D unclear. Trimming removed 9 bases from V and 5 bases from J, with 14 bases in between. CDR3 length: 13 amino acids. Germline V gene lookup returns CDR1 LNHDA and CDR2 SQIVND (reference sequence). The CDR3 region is CASGSRQDNEQFF. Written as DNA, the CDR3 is TGTGCCAGCGGGTCTCGGCAAGACAATGAGCAGTTCTTC.

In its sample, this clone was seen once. The CDR3 coding sequence is TGTGCCAGCAGCCCTCTGAGAGGCTCCTACAATGAGCAGTTCTTC. This codes for CASSPLRGSYNEQFF. The rearrangement joins TRBV9 to TRBJ2-1; no definite D call. Germline V lookup: CDR1 SGDLS, CDR2 YYNGEE. The V end lost 4 bases, the J end lost 0 bases, and 11 bases lay between the germline ends. The CDR3 is 15 amino acids.

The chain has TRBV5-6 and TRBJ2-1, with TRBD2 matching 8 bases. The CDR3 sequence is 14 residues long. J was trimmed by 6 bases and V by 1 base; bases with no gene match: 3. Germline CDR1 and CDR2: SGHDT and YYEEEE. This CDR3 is CASSLLAGSNEQFF. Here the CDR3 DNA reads TGTGCCAGCAGCTTGCTAGCGGGTAGCAATGAGCAGTTCTTC.

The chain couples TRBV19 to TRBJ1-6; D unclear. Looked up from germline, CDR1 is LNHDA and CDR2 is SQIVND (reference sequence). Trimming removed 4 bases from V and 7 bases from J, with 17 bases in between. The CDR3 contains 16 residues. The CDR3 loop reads CASSKVAHLQNSPLHF. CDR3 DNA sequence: TGTGCCAGTAGTAAGGTGGCACACTTACAGAATTCACCCCTCCACTTT.

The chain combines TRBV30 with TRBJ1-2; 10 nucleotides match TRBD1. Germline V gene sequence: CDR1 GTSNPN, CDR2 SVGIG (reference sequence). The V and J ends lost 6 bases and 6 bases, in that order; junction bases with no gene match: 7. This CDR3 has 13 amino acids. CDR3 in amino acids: CACKRTGGNGYTF. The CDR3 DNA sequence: TGTGCCTGTAAACGGACAGGGGGAAATGGCTACACCTTC.

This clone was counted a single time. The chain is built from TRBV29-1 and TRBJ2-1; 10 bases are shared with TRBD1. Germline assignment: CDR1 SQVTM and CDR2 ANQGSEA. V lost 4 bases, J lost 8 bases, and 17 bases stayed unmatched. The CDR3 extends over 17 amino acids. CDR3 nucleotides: TGCAGCGTTGGGCAGTGGTTCGGGACAGGGGTTAAAGATGAGCAGTTCTTC. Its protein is CSVGQWFGTGVKDEQFF.

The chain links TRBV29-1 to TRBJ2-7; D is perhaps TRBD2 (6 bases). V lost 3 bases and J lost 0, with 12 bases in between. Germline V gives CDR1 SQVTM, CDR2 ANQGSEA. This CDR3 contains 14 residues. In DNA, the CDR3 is TGCAGCGTTGAGGGGCGGGGCGACTCCTACGAGCAGTACTTC. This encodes CSVEGRGDSYEQYF.

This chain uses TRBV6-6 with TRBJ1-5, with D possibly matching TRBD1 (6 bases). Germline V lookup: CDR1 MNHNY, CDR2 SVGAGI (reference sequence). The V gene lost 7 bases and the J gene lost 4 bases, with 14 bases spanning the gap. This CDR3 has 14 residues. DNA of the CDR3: TGTGCCAGCACGGGGACACATCCTAATCAGCCCCAGCATTTT. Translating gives CASTGTHPNQPQHF.

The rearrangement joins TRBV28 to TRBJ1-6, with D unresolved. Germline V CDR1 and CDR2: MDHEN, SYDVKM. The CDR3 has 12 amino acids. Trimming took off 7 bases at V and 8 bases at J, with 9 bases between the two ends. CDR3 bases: TGTGCCAGCATGGCAGGATATTCACCCCTCCACTTT. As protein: CASMAGYSPLHF.

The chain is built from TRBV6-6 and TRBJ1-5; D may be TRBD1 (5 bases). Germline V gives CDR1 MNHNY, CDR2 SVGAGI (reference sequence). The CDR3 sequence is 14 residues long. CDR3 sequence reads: CATQGGNSNQPQHF. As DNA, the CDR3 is TGTGCTACCCAGGGTGGCAATAGCAATCAGCCCCAGCATTTT.

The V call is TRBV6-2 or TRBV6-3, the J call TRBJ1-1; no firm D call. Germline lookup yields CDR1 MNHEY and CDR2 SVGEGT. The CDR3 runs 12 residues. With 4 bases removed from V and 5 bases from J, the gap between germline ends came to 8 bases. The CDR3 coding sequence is TGTGCCAGCAGTTCAGTCAGTACTGAAGCTTTCTTT. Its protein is CASSSVSTEAFF.

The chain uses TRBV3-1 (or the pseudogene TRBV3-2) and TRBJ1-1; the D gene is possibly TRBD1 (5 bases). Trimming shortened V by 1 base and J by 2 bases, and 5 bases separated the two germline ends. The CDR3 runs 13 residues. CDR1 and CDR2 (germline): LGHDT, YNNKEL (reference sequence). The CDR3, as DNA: TGTGCCAGCAGCCAAGGGACAAACACTGAAGCTTTCTTT. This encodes CASSQGTNTEAFF.

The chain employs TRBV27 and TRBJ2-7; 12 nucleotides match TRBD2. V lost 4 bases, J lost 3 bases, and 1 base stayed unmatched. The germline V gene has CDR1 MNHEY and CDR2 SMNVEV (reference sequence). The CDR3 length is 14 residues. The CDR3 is CASSWTSGNYEQYF. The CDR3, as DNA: TGTGCCAGCAGTTGGACTAGCGGGAACTACGAGCAGTACTTC.